The 2 T cell receptor beta chains presented below share a single source sample, sequenced in a study of Graves' ophthalmopathy and Graves' hyperthyroidism (dated by TCRdb to the late 2010s). Reads for this sample came from an Illumina HiSeq 2000. For repertoire sequencing, the TCR beta CDR3 regions were amplified from RNA transcripts. A first-round RT-PCR used HTBI primers with the Qiagen OneStep RT-PCR kit, followed by a second-round multiplex PCR, size selection and purification. TCRdb applied fastp at Q25 and MiXCR to the public reads, then kept only in-frame beta chains. Rows with a matching CDR3 protein are joined into one entry that keeps the most common DNA and genes. The sample records 200,000 to 300,000 distinct CDR3 sequences, around 42% of which are singletons. Of the sample, roughly 45% is held by the ten largest clones. Sequencing was performed on peripheral blood. These receptors were taken from an adult man with Graves' ophthalmopathy.

J is TRBJ2-2 and V is TRBV19, with unresolved D. The CDR3 length is 13 residues. Between the trimmed V and J ends, which lost 7 bases and 3 bases, there was a span of 9 bases. Germline V gene sequence: CDR1 LNHDA, CDR2 SQIVND (reference sequence). In DNA form, the CDR3 reads TGTGCCAGTACAAAGGAGTACACCGGGGAGCTGTTTTTT. As protein: CASTKEYTGELFF. The entire variable domain, with the rest obtained from reference TRBV19 and TRBJ2-2, is as follows: DGGITQSPKYLFRKEGQNVTLSCEQNLNHDAMYWYRQDPGQGLRLIYYSQIVNDFQKGDIAEGYSVSREKKESFPLTVTSAQKNPTAFYLCASTKEYTGELFFGEGSRLTVL.

The chain uses TRBV5-1 and TRBJ1-2, with 7 bases identical to TRBD1. The CDR3 length is 14 residues. The germline V gene has CDR1 SGHRS and CDR2 YFSETQ. J was trimmed by 3 bases and V by 0 bases; bases with no gene match: 2. In DNA form, the CDR3 reads TGCGCCAGCAGCTTGGGTGACAGGGACTATGGCTACACCTTC. This encodes CASSLGDRDYGYTF.